This TCR beta chain appears in the sequencing data of a study of control samples from healthy donors and cancer patients. The CDR3 runs to 16 residues. V gave up 7 bases and J gave up 1 base, with 14 bases separating them. Germline V gene lookup returns CDR1 LNHDA and CDR2 SQIVND (reference sequence). A few counts support this clone. Only in-frame clones appear in the TCRdb table, and some are missing; sequencing was by immunoSEQ multiplex PCR. The sample gives roughly 180,000 clones, 91% of which show up once; roughly 2% is in the top ten. The sequence derives from a woman between 35 and 50 years old in good health. The material sequenced was blood. The chain recombines TRBV19 with TRBJ2-6; D gene ambiguous. CDR3 amino acids: CASTKPGDSGANVLTF. CDR3 coding DNA: TGTGCCAGTACCAAACCTGGAGATTCTGGGGCCAACGTCCTGACTTTC.